This paragraph covers one T cell receptor (beta chain) sequence. Antigen: not known. The second PCR ran about 6 to 11 cycles with a sample-barcoded 5' primer and J-beta primers. Each of the samples gave a minimum of 2.5 million paired-end reads that contained CDR3. TCRdb independently ran MiXCR on the 5' RACE reads; one entry per CDR3 protein. The sample has hundreds of thousands of distinct CDR3 sequences, around half seen once. This CDR3 region has 15 residues. Germline trimming cut 2 bases from V and 8 bases from J; bases unmatched to any gene: 7. The data belong to a study of blood T cells in healthy people across ages. Russia was home to the donors, healthy Caucasian individuals aged roughly 6 to 90. Study-wide results and limits: Expanded clonotype changes were possibly confounded by unknown donor CMV status.

The V call is TRBV12-3 or TRBV12-4, the J call TRBJ1-4; TRBD1 aligns across 8 bases. The receptor's source is a man aged 80 or over in good health. The sample consisted of blood. The CDR3 region is CASSLNRGIMEKLFF. CDR3 nucleotide sequence: TGTGCCAGCAGTTTAAACAGGGGGATAATGGAAAAACTGTTTTTT.